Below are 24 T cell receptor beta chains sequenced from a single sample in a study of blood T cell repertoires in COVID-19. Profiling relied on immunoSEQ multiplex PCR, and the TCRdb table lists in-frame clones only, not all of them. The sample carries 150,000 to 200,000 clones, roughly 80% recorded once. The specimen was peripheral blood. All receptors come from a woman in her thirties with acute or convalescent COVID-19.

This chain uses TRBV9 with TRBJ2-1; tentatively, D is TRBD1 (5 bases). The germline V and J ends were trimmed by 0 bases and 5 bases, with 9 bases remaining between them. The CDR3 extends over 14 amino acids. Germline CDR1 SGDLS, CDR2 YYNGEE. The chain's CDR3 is CASSVDQGNNEQFF. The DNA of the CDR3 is TGTGCCAGCAGCGTAGATCAGGGTAACAATGAGCAGTTCTTC.

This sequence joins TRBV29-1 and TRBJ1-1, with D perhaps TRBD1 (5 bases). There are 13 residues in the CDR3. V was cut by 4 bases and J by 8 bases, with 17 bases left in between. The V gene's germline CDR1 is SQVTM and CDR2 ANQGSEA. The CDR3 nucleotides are TGCAGCGTTGTACCGGGAGGGGAGAGCGAAGCTTTCTTT. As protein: CSVVPGGESEAFF.

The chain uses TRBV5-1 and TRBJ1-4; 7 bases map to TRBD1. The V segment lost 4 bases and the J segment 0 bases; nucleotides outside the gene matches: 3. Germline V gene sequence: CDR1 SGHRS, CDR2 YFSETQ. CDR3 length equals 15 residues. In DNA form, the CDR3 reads TGCGCCAGCAGCACAGGGGACGCAACTAATGAAAAACTGTTTTTT. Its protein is CASSTGDATNEKLFF. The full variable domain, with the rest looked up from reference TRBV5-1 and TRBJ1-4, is KAGVTQTPRYLIKTRGQQVTLSCSPISGHRSVSWYQQTPGQGLQFLFEYFSETQRNKGNFPGRFSGRQFSNSRSEMNVSTLELGDSALYLCASSTGDATNEKLFFGSGTQLSVL.

The CDR3: CASSPPGTANTEAFF. The CDR3 bases are TGCGCCAGCAGCCCCCCTGGGACAGCTAACACTGAAGCTTTCTTT. This chain uses TRBV5-1 with TRBJ1-1; 7 nucleotides align to TRBD1. V lost 4 bases to trimming and J lost 2 bases; unmatched junction nucleotides: 8. CDR1 is SGHRS, CDR2 YFSETQ, per germline. The CDR3 is 15 residues long.

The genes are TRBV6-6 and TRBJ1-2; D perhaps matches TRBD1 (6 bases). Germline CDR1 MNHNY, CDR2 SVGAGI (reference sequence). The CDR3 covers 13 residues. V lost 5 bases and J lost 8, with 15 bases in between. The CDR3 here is CASSTGKIWGYTF. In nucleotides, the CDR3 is TGTGCCAGCAGTACAGGGAAGATCTGGGGCTACACCTTC.

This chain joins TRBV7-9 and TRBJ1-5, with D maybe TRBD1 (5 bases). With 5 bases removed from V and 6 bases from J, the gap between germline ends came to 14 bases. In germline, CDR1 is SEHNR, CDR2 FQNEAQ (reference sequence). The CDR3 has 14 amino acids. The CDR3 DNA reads TGTGCCAGCAGCCCTGGGACTCGAGGTCAGCCCCAGCATTTT. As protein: CASSPGTRGQPQHF.

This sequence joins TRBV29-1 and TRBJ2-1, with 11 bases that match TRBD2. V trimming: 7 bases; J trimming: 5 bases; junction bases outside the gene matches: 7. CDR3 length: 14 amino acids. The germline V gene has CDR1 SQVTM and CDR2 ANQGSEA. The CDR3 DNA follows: TGCAGCGCAGGAGTAGCGGGGGGGAACAATGAGCAGTTCTTC. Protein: CSAGVAGGNNEQFF.

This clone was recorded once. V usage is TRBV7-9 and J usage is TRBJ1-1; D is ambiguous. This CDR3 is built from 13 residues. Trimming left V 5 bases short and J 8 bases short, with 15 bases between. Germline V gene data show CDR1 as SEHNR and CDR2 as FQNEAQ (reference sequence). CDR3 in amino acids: CASSRNRNGEAFF. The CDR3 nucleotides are TGTGCCAGCAGCCGTAACCGGAACGGGGAAGCTTTCTTT. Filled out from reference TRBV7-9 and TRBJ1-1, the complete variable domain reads DTGVSQNPRHKITKRGQNVTFRCDPISEHNRLYWYRQTLGQGPEFLTYFQNEAQLEKSRLLSDRFSAERPKGSFSTLEIQRTEQGDSAMYLCASSRNRNGEAFFGQGTRLTVV.

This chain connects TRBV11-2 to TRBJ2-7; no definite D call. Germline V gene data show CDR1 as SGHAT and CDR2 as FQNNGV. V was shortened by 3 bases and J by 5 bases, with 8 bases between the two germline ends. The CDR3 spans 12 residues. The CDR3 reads CASSFSVHEQYF. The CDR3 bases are TGTGCCAGCAGCTTCAGTGTCCACGAGCAGTACTTC. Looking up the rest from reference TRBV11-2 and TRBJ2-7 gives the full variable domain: EAGVAQSPRYKIIEKRQSVAFWCNPISGHATLYWYQQILGQGPKLLIQFQNNGVVDDSQLPKDRFSAERLKGVDSTLKIQPAKLEDSAVYLCASSFSVHEQYFGPGTRLTVT.

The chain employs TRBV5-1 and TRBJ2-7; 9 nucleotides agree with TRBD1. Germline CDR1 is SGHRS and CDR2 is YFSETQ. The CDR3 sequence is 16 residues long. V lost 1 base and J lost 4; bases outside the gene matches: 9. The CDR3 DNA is TGCGCCAGCAGCTTGACTCCGGGACAGGGATTTTACGAGCAGTACTTC. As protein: CASSLTPGQGFYEQYF.

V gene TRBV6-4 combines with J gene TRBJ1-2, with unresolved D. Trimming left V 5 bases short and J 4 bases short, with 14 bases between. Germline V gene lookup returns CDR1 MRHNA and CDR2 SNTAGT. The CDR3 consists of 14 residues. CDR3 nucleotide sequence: TGTGCCAGCAGTCCTAGCCATTCGAGCTATGGCTACACCTTC. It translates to CASSPSHSSYGYTF.

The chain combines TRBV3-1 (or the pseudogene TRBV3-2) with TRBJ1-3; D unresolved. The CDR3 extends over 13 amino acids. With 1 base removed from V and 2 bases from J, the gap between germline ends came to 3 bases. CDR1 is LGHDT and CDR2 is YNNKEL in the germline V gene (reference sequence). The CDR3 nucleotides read TGTGCCAGCAGCCAAGGTACTGGAAACACCATATATTTT. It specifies CASSQGTGNTIYF.

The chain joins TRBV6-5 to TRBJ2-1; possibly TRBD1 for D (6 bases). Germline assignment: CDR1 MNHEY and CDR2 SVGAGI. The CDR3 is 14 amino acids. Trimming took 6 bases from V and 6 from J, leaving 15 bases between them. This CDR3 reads CASSLTGKGNEQFF. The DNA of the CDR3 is TGTGCCAGCAGCCTCACAGGGAAGGGCAATGAGCAGTTCTTC.

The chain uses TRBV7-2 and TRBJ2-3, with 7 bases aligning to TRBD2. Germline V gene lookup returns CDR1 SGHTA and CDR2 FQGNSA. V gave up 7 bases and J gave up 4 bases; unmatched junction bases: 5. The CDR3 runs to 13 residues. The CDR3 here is CASNLRGADTQYF. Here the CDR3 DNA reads TGTGCCAGCAATCTCCGGGGGGCAGATACGCAGTATTTT.

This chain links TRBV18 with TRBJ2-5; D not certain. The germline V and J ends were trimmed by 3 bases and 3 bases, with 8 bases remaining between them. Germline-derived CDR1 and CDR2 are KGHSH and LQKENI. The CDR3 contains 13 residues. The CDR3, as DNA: TGTGCCAGCTCACCGAGAACAGAAGAGACCCAGTACTTC. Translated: CASSPRTEETQYF.

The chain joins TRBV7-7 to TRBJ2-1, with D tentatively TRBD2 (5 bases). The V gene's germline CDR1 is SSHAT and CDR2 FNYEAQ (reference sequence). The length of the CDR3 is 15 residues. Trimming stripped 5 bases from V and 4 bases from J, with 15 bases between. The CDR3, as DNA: TGTGCCAGCAGCCCCCGGGAAGGAGTATACAATGAGCAGTTCTTC. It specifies CASSPREGVYNEQFF.

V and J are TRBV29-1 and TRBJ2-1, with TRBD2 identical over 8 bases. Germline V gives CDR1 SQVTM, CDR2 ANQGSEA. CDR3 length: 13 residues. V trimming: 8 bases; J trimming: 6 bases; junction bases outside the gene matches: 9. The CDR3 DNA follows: TGCAGCTCGGGACTAGTCGGGCTCAATGAGCAGTTCTTC. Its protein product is CSSGLVGLNEQFF.

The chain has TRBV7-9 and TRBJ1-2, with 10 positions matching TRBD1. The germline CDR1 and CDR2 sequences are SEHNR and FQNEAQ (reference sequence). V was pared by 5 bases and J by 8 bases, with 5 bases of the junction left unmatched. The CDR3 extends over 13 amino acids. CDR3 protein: CASSRGQGKGYTF. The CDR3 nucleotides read TGTGCCAGCAGCCGGGGACAGGGGAAGGGCTACACCTTC.

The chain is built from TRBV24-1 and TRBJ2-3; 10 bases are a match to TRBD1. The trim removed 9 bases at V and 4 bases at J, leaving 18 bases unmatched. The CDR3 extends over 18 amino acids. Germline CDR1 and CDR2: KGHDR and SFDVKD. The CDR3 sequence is CATSSRVRDRGPPDTQYF. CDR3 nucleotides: TGTGCCACCTCCTCCAGGGTCCGGGACAGGGGACCCCCAGATACGCAGTATTTT.

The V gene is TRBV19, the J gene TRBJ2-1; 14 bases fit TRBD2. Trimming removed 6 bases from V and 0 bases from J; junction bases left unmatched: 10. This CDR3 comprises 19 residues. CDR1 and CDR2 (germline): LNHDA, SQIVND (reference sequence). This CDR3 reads CASRRQGLAGGSSYNEQFF. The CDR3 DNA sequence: TGTGCCAGTAGACGGCAAGGACTAGCGGGAGGATCCTCCTACAATGAGCAGTTCTTC.

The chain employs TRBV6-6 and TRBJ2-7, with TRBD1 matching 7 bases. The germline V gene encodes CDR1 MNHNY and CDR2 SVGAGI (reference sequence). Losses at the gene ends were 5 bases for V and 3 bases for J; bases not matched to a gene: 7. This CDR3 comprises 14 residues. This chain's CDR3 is CASSPPGQDYEQYF. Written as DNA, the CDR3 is TGTGCCAGCAGTCCCCCAGGACAGGACTACGAGCAGTACTTC.

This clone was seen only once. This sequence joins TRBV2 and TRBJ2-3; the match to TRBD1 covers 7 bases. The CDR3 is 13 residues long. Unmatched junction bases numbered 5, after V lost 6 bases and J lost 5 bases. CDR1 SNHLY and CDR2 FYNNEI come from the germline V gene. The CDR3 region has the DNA TGTGCCAGCAGCGAATACAGGGGAGATACGCAGTATTTT. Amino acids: CASSEYRGDTQYF.

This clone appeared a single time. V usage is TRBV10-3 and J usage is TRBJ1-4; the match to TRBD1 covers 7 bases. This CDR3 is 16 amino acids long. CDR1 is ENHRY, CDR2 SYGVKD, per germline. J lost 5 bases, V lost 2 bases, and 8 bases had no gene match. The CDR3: CAISEQRQGENEKLFF. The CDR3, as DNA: TGTGCCATCAGTGAGCAGCGACAGGGAGAGAATGAAAAACTGTTTTTT.

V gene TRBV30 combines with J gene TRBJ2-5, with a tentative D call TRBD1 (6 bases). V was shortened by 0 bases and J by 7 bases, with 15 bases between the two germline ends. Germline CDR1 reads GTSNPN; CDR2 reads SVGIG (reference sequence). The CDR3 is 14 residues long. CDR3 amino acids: CAWSVGLATGTQYF. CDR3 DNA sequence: TGTGCCTGGAGTGTAGGGCTGGCGACAGGGACCCAGTACTTC.